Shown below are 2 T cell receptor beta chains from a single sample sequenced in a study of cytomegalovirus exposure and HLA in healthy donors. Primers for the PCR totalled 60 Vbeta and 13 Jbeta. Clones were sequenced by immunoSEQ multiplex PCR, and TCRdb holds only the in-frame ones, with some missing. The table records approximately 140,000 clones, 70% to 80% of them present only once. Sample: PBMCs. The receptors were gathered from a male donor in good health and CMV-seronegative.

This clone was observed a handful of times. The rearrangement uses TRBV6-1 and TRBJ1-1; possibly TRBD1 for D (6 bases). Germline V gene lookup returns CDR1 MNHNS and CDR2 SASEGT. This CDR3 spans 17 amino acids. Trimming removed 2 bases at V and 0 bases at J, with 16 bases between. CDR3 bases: TGTGCCAGCAGTGAAAGAGGGACACCTACTTTGAACACTGAAGCTTTCTTT. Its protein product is CASSERGTPTLNTEAFF.

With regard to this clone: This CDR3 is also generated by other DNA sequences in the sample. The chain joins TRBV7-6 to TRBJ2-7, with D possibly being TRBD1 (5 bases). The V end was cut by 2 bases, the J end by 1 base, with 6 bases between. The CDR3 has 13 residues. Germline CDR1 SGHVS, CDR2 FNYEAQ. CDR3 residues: CASSLHRSYEQYF. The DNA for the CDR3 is TGTGCCAGCAGCTTACACAGGTCCTACGAGCAGTACTTC.